Following are 5 T cell receptor beta chains from one sample sequenced in a study of T cells in Graves' hyperthyroidism and ophthalmopathy. Amplification targeted TCR beta CDR3 regions from RNA transcripts. HTBI primers were used for first-round RT-PCR of the TCR CDR3. One entry per CDR3 protein results from TCRdb running MiXCR on the multiplex PCR reads. The table shows under 300,000 distinct CDR3 sequences, with roughly 13% occurring only once. Source material: blood. These receptor sequences come from a woman aged 25 to 39 with Graves' hyperthyroidism that later progressed to Graves' ophthalmopathy.

Many counts were recorded for this clonotype. The gene calls are TRBV5-1 and TRBJ2-1; the match to TRBD1 covers 7 bases. CDR3 length: 15 amino acids. Germline V gives CDR1 SGHRS, CDR2 YFSETQ. J gave up 9 bases and V 2 bases, and 11 bases lay outside the gene matches. The CDR3 sequence is CASSFEGGGSFEQFF. CDR3 DNA: TGCGCCAGCAGCTTCGAAGGGGGCGGCAGTTTTGAGCAGTTCTTC.

There are many counts of this clonotype. This sequence joins TRBV28 and TRBJ1-5; D possibly corresponds to TRBD1 (5 bases). CDR1 is MDHEN and CDR2 is SYDVKM in the germline V gene. The CDR3 length is 14 residues. Trimming cost V 7 bases and J 6 bases, with 16 bases left between them. The CDR3 DNA follows: TGTGCCAGCACCCCCTCGGGGGTCACTCAGCCCCAGCATTTT. Residues: CASTPSGVTQPQHF.

The sample holds many counts of this clonotype. The chain is built from TRBV7-3 and TRBJ2-2; 12 bases fit TRBD2. This CDR3 has 19 amino acids. The germline V gene encodes CDR1 SGHTA and CDR2 FQGTGA. Losses at the gene ends were 3 bases for V and 4 bases for J; bases not matched to a gene: 12. The CDR3 sequence is CASSLRLAGDPPITGELFF. As DNA, the CDR3 is TGTGCCAGCAGCTTGCGACTAGCGGGAGACCCCCCCATCACCGGGGAGCTGTTTTTT.

The V and J genes are TRBV6-1 and TRBJ2-7; 7 bases are shared with TRBD1. CDR3 size: 14 residues. V was pared by 5 bases and J by 2 bases, with 6 bases of the junction left unmatched. The germline CDR1 and CDR2 sequences are MNHNS and SASEGT. As DNA, the CDR3 is TGTGCCAGCAGTCCGGTGGGACAGCCCTACGAGCAGTACTTC. This gives the protein CASSPVGQPYEQYF.

This clonotype has ten or more counts. The V and J genes are TRBV27 and TRBJ1-1, with D unresolved. The ends were cut back, 7 bases at V and 11 bases at J, with 5 bases in the middle. Germline V gene lookup returns CDR1 MNHEY and CDR2 SMNVEV (reference sequence). The CDR3 runs to 8 residues. The CDR3 sequence is CASTGAFF. The CDR3 coding sequence is TGTGCCAGCACGGGCGCTTTCTTT.